This TCR beta chain was found in a study of response to subunit inactivated influenza vaccine. TCRdb itself ran the RT-PCR reads through MiXCR, one entry per CDR3 protein. The sample carries 540,000 or so distinct CDR3 sequences, 13% recorded once. This clonotype has a handful of counts. Antigen specificity is unknown. Study-wide results and caveats: Authors suggested each seasonal flu vaccination may recruit only limited numbers of new T cells.

Unmatched junction bases numbered 9, after V lost 5 bases and J lost 7 bases. Per the germline V gene, CDR1 is SGHTA and CDR2 is FQGNSA. The CDR3 covers 15 residues. The sample here was PBMCs from blood, taken roughly 45 days after vaccination. This clonotype originated in a man in his forties or fifties who received an inactivated influenza vaccine. The genes are TRBV7-2 and TRBJ2-3; 10 bases are a match to TRBD2. The CDR3 is CASSLLAGQKNTQYF. The CDR3 region has the DNA TGTGCCAGCAGCCTACTAGCGGGACAGAAAAATACGCAGTATTTT.